The clone carrying this T cell receptor beta chain occurred once. What it binds is not known. These data originate in a study of a mutant IDH1 vaccine in newly diagnosed glioma. Looking at the study overall: Commencement of vaccination occurred 4-6 weeks following radiotherapy alone, or concurrently with temozolomide cycles. Previous treatment comprised radiotherapy, temozolomide, or both, mostly both. The sex distribution of treated patients was around 62% male and roughly 38% female, with a mean age of around 40 years.

This sample's time point: week 5, during vaccination. Doses of 300 ug of mutant IDH1 20-mer peptide were given with topical imiquimod. The CDR3 totals 18 residues. CDR1 is SGHTS, CDR2 YDEGEE, per germline. Between the trimmed V and J ends, which lost 4 bases and 1 base, there was a span of 20 bases. This table comes from immunoSEQ multiplex PCR, and its TCRdb copy is limited to in-frame clones, with some not included. The data contain 45,000 to 70,000 clones, 75% to 85% of them seen just once; the ten biggest clones take up around 3.4%. The origin of this receptor is a young man with glioma. The chain joins TRBV5-8 to TRBJ1-4; possible D gene TRBD1, 5 bases. This specimen was PBMCs, taken from a glioma patient whose treatment included an IDH1 peptide vaccine. CDR3 in DNA: TGTGCCAGCAGCGACGGAGGTTGGGGGGACGTAACTAATGAAAAACTGTTTTTT. This translates into CASSDGGWGDVTNEKLFF.